The clone carrying this T cell receptor beta chain has ten or more counts. The CDR3 covers 13 residues. The V end lost 2 bases, the J end lost 1 base, and 5 bases lay between the germline ends. The germline V gene encodes CDR1 SEHNR and CDR2 FQNEAQ (reference sequence). Time point defined: blood at routine non-recurrence follow-up after resection. Without sorting, whole RNA was sequenced from tumor, nontumor lung or frozen PBMC. These data come from a study of spatial heterogeneity in lung cancer. Turning to the study itself: Sequenced were any available follow-up PBMC samples, which had been obtained a median of around 2 years after resection. Detection consistently captured more beta-chain sequences than alpha-chain sequences.

A distinct unique molecular identifier was carried by each TCR cDNA molecule. TCRdb re-called the 5' RACE reads through MiXCR, storing one row per CDR3 protein. The repertoire includes 20,000 to 30,000 distinct CDR3 sequences, around 6.1% of them detected once, and approximately 20% sits in the top ten. This sample comprised PBMCs, obtained at follow-up. The sequence was obtained from a male donor with early-stage non-small cell lung cancer. The gene calls are TRBV7-9 and TRBJ1-1, with no clear D. CDR3 sequence: CASSLYQNTEAFF. CDR3 nucleotides: TGTGCCAGCAGCTTATACCAGAACACTGAAGCTTTCTTT.